The clone carrying this T cell receptor (beta chain) was detected once. Here immunoSEQ multiplex PCR was the method, and the copy in TCRdb shows in-frame clones only, minus some. The table lists over 150,000 clones, around 83% of them singletons. This entry comes from a study of blood T cell repertoires in COVID-19. CDR1 is SQVTM and CDR2 is ANQGSEA in the germline V gene. The length of the CDR3 is 14 residues. V lost 4 bases and J lost 5, with 17 bases in between. The chain has TRBV29-1 and TRBJ1-2; possible D gene TRBD1, 5 bases. Sequenced: peripheral blood. This receptor was taken from an older woman with COVID-19, enrolled during active disease. CDR3 residues: CSVVTADSKYGYTF. The CDR3 DNA reads TGCAGCGTTGTGACAGCTGATTCAAAGTATGGCTACACCTTC.